This T cell receptor (beta chain) was profiled in a study of PD-1 blockade in classical Hodgkin lymphoma. Overall study findings and caveats: Complete responders showed a baseline diversity that resembled the diversity of newly diagnosed patients.

Details on this clone: The antigen is unknown.

Documented time point: cycle 4 day 1 (C4D1), after more than five weeks of nivolumab. Every patient had relapsed following autologous stem cell transplantation, and cohorts differed in brentuximab vedotin exposure. Thawed PBMCs were the source of CD4+ T cells, purified by magnetic negative selection. Between the trimmed V and J ends, which lost 5 bases and 4 bases, there was a span of 11 bases. Germline assignment: CDR1 LNHDA and CDR2 SQIVND (reference sequence). The CDR3 is made up of 13 amino acids. The method was immunoSEQ multiplex PCR; TCRdb's version includes in-frame clones alone and lacks a portion of them. This table has around 25,000 clones, roughly 85% appearing once.

The chain has TRBV19 and TRBJ1-2; possibly TRBD1 for D (6 bases). This sequence originates from a human donor with classical Hodgkin lymphoma. The material was CD4+ T cells from blood, obtained before the fourth cycle of nivolumab. The CDR3 DNA follows: TGTGCCAGTAGTGAGGGGGGGATCTATGGCTACACCTTC. This encodes CASSEGGIYGYTF. Together with reference TRBV19 and TRBJ1-2, the CDR3 gives the full variable domain: DGGITQSPKYLFRKEGQNVTLSCEQNLNHDAMYWYRQDPGQGLRLIYYSQIVNDFQKGDIAEGYSVSREKKESFPLTVTSAQKNPTAFYLCASSEGGIYGYTFGSGTRLTVV.